These 18 T cell receptor beta chains were sequenced from one sample in a study of shared clonotypes between healthy human individuals. Here immunoSEQ multiplex PCR was the method, and the copy in TCRdb shows in-frame clones only, minus some. Of about 490,000 clones in the sample, around 80% were seen once. Sample: PBMCs. These receptors were collected from a woman aged 40 to 50 in good health. Some clones in this sample may be carry-over from other donors' samples.

This rearrangement joins TRBV5-1 to TRBJ2-4, with D perhaps being TRBD1 or TRBD2 (6 bases each). The CDR3 is made up of 15 amino acids. V gave up 4 bases and J gave up 0 bases, with 11 bases separating them. In germline, CDR1 is SGHRS, CDR2 YFSETQ. This chain's CDR3 is CASSLGGLAKNIQYF. The CDR3 DNA is TGCGCCAGCAGCCTTGGGGGGCTAGCCAAAAACATTCAGTACTTC.

This rearrangement joins TRBV7-3 to TRBJ2-1; TRBD2 aligns across 9 bases. CDR3 length equals 16 residues. Per the germline V gene, CDR1 is SGHTA and CDR2 is FQGTGA. Trimming removed 3 bases from V and 3 bases from J; junction bases left unmatched: 6. The CDR3 DNA reads TGTGCCAGCAGCTTGGGTAGCGGGAGACTCTACAATGAGCAGTTCTTC. It yields the protein CASSLGSGRLYNEQFF.

The gene calls are TRBV5-8 and TRBJ1-4; D call uncertain. This CDR3 has 14 residues. The V end was cut by 1 base, the J end by 4 bases, with 8 bases between. Germline loops: CDR1 SGHTS, CDR2 YDEGEE. As DNA, the CDR3 is TGTGCCAGCAGCTTGTATCTGATTAATGAAAAACTGTTTTTT. Amino acids: CASSLYLINEKLFF.

CDR3 DNA sequence: TGCGCCAGCAGCTTGGTTCCCAGCAATCAGCCCCAGCATTTT. It encodes CASSLVPSNQPQHF. The J gene is TRBJ1-5, the V gene TRBV5-1; D is unresolved. Trimming stripped 0 bases from V and 1 base from J, with 5 bases between. The CDR3 spans 14 residues. The germline V gene has CDR1 SGHRS and CDR2 YFSETQ.

Details on this clone: The same CDR3 arises from other DNA sequences in this sample as well. The V call is TRBV5-6, the J call TRBJ1-2; D perhaps matches TRBD1 (5 bases). V was clipped by 9 bases and J by 0 bases, with 18 bases between them. The CDR3 length is 15 residues. In germline, CDR1 is SGHDT, CDR2 YYEEEE. The DNA of the CDR3 is TGTGCCACCCGAAGACAGTCACGGGCTAACTATGGCTACACCTTC. Translated, it gives CATRRQSRANYGYTF.

The J gene is TRBJ1-1, the V gene TRBV28, with D possibly matching TRBD1 (5 bases). The CDR3 sequence is 13 residues long. The V gene lost 5 bases and the J gene lost 5 bases, with 12 bases spanning the gap. Germline CDR1 reads MDHEN; CDR2 reads SYDVKM. The chain's CDR3 is CASSPGHKTEAFF. The CDR3 DNA follows: TGTGCCAGCAGTCCTGGACACAAAACTGAAGCTTTCTTT. The full variable domain, its missing parts supplied by reference TRBV28 and TRBJ1-1, is DVKVTQSSRYLVKRTGEKVFLECVQDMDHENMFWYRQDPGLGLRLIYFSYDVKMKEKGDIPEGYSVSREKKERFSLILESASTNQTSMYLCASSPGHKTEAFFGQGTRLTVV.

The V gene is TRBV28, the J gene TRBJ1-2, with TRBD1 matching 7 bases. V was clipped by 7 bases and J by 3 bases; unmatched bases: 11. The CDR3 contains 15 residues. Germline-derived CDR1 and CDR2 are MDHEN and SYDVKM. CDR3 bases: TGTGCCAGCAACCAGGACAGGTCCGGTGACTATGGCTACACCTTC. Protein sequence: CASNQDRSGDYGYTF.

The chain uses TRBV2 and TRBJ2-1, with TRBD1 matching over 11 bases. The CDR3 covers 14 residues. With 8 bases clipped from V and 9 bases from J, the junction kept 9 bases outside the gene matches. Looked up from germline, CDR1 is SNHLY and CDR2 is FYNNEI. The CDR3 DNA sequence: TGTGCCAGCTGGTCTGGGACAGGGGGAAGTGAGCAGTTCTTC. The encoded protein is CASWSGTGGSEQFF.

The V call is TRBV4-1, the J call TRBJ2-1; TRBD2 agrees at 10 bases. The germline gives CDR1 MGHRA, CDR2 YSYEKL. The junction had 7 bases not matched to a gene; V was cut back by 6 bases and J by 5 bases. This CDR3 comprises 15 residues. The DNA of the CDR3 is TGCGCCAGCAGTAGAACTAGCGGGGACAACAATGAGCAGTTCTTC. This codes for CASSRTSGDNNEQFF.

This sequence joins TRBV5-1 and TRBJ2-1; 10 nucleotides agree with TRBD2. V trimming: 4 bases; J trimming: 5 bases; junction bases outside the gene matches: 12. The CDR3 length is 17 residues. From germline, CDR1 is SGHRS and CDR2 YFSETQ. This CDR3 is CASSPWGAGGRNNEQFF. CDR3 nucleotide sequence: TGCGCCAGCAGCCCCTGGGGAGCGGGAGGGAGAAACAATGAGCAGTTCTTC.

This clone occurred once. The chain has TRBV5-6 and TRBJ1-3; 7 bases align to TRBD1. The CDR3 consists of 17 residues. The germline CDR1 and CDR2 sequences are SGHDT and YYEEEE. V shed 2 bases and J 0 bases; nucleotides not matched to a gene: 8. CDR3 DNA: TGTGCCAGCAGCTTACAGGGGACGGACCCCTCTGGAAACACCATATATTTT. Protein product: CASSLQGTDPSGNTIYF.

This clone was observed many times. In the same sample, other DNA sequences code for this CDR3. CDR3 residues: CASKVGSYNEQFF. Written as DNA, the CDR3 is TGTGCCAGCAAGGTGGGGTCCTACAATGAGCAGTTCTTC. The chain joins TRBV13 to TRBJ2-1; no reliable D call. CDR3 size: 13 residues. The ends were cut back, 7 bases at V and 1 base at J, with 8 bases in the middle. CDR1 PRHDT and CDR2 FYEKMQ come from the germline V gene (reference sequence).

This chain links TRBV4-3 with TRBJ1-6; D remains unclear. The V end lost 1 base, the J end lost 6 bases, and 13 bases lay between the germline ends. This CDR3 has 16 residues. Germline V gene lookup returns CDR1 LGHNA and CDR2 YSLEER. This CDR3 is CASSQVRLTLNSPLHF. CDR3 nucleotides: TGCGCCAGCAGCCAAGTTAGACTGACCCTTAATTCACCCCTCCACTTT.

The V gene is TRBV18, the J gene TRBJ1-5; 8 positions agree with TRBD1. Germline CDR1 and CDR2: KGHSH and LQKENI. Trimming at V came to 3 bases and at J to 2 bases, leaving 3 bases not matched to a gene. The CDR3 is 15 residues long. For the CDR3, the DNA is TGTGCCAGCTCACCGGGACAGGCTGGCAATCAGCCCCAGCATTTT. This gives the protein CASSPGQAGNQPQHF.

In its sample, this clone was seen many times. The chain uses TRBV10-2 and TRBJ2-7, with D unclear. The CDR3 contains 13 residues. The germline V and J ends were trimmed by 4 bases and 2 bases, with 9 bases remaining between them. CDR1 and CDR2 (germline): WSHSY, SAAADI. The CDR3 sequence is CASSGAETYEQYF. The CDR3 DNA reads TGCGCCAGCAGTGGGGCAGAAACCTACGAGCAGTACTTC.

This CDR3 is CASNLAGGTKNIQYF. Written as DNA, the CDR3 is TGTGCCAGCAACTTAGCGGGGGGGACCAAAAACATTCAGTACTTC. The gene calls are TRBV5-4 and TRBJ2-4; 11 bases align to TRBD2. With 6 bases clipped from V and 2 bases from J, the junction kept 4 bases outside the gene matches. This CDR3 comprises 15 residues. Germline V gene data show CDR1 as SGHNT and CDR2 as YYREEE (reference sequence).

The chain has TRBV18 and TRBJ2-1, with D unclear. Between the trimmed V and J ends, which lost 0 bases and 9 bases, there was a span of 6 bases. The CDR3 loop spans 12 amino acids. Germline CDR1 reads KGHSH; CDR2 reads LQKENI. DNA for the CDR3: TGTGCCAGCTCACCACCAACCTTTGAGCAGTTCTTC. Protein product: CASSPPTFEQFF.

This chain's CDR3 is CAWRPQAGGARREQYF. The CDR3 nucleotides read TGTGCCTGGAGGCCCCAAGCCGGGGGGGCACGGAGGGAGCAGTACTTC. The rearrangement joins TRBV30 to TRBJ2-7; 8 positions agree with TRBD2. The germline V gene encodes CDR1 GTSNPN and CDR2 SVGIG (reference sequence). This CDR3 is built from 16 residues. The J segment lost 7 bases and the V segment lost 3 bases, leaving 17 bases of the junction unmatched.